This T cell receptor beta chain was identified during a study of regulatory T cells in long-lasting Graves disease. According to the study, TCR beta libraries were built with iRepertoire HTBI primers and CDR3-region Arm-PCR. TCRdb reprocessed the multiplex PCR reads via MiXCR and lists one record per CDR3 protein. The data contain a few hundred thousand distinct CDR3 sequences, about 15% of them singletons. The CDR3 extends over 21 amino acids. With 0 bases removed from V and 0 bases from J, the gap between germline ends came to 27 bases. CDR1 is LGHNA, CDR2 YSLEER, per germline. This clonotype has a handful of counts. Specified time point: newly diagnosed GD, antithyroid drugs for less than 3 months. RNA from PBMCs was the source of the TCR library. These data were also reused for a study on T cells in Graves' hyperthyroidism and ophthalmopathy. That work adds: Hyperthyroidism of Graves' type that showed no ophthalmopathy progression within 18 months was stable. Researchers report that a 13 V-J model separated ophthalmopathy from stable hyperthyroidism.

The genes are TRBV4-3 and TRBJ2-7; D might be TRBD1 (8 bases). The source was peripheral blood mononuclear cells (PBMCs), collected at new diagnosis, from a patient treated with antithyroid drugs. The receptor was isolated from a woman in her forties with Graves disease. The CDR3 sequence: CASSQEAGTGGTTQFSYEQYF. In nucleotides, the CDR3 is TGCGCCAGCAGCCAAGAAGCCGGAACAGGGGGGACTACCCAATTCTCCTACGAGCAGTACTTC.